Included here is one T cell receptor (beta chain) sequence, with context. This CDR3 spans 15 amino acids. Looked up from germline, CDR1 is SGHTA and CDR2 is FQGNSA. V dropped 10 bases and J dropped 0 bases, with 18 bases sitting between them. Authors' methods: Amplification from reference gene primers served as the basis for estimated nucleated cell counts. Sequencing was performed with immunoSEQ multiplex PCR; in TCRdb, only in-frame clones are kept and a portion is missing. The D gene and trimming were derived from the DNA, and the V and J assignments and clone size from that table. The sample comprises 130,000 to 150,000 clones, roughly 80% of which are singletons, and 3% to 3.5% rests with the top ten. This sample was included in a study of blood T cell repertoires in COVID-19.

Material: peripheral blood. The receptor was isolated from an elderly woman with acute or convalescent COVID-19. V usage is TRBV7-2 and J usage is TRBJ1-2, with no clear D. CDR3 sequence reads: CATLPPSEPNYGYTF. In DNA form, the CDR3 reads TGTGCCACCCTTCCGCCGAGTGAACCTAACTATGGCTACACCTTC.